This T cell receptor (beta chain) was recorded in a study of T cells after yellow fever vaccination. MiXCR, run by TCRdb on the 5' RACE reads, gives a single entry per CDR3 protein. Of a few hundred thousand distinct CDR3 sequences in the sample, about a sixth were seen once. The clonotype comes from a man aged 18 to 35 who received the YFV17D yellow fever vaccine. Here the sequenced sample was PBMCs, taken around 5 days after the first yellow fever vaccination.

CDR3 residues: CASRHSGTGGPEAFF. CDR3 in DNA: TGTGCCAGCAGACACTCCGGGACAGGGGGCCCTGAAGCTTTCTTT. The chain has TRBV7-8 and TRBJ1-1, with TRBD1 matching over 12 bases. This CDR3 is 15 amino acids long. Unmatched junction bases numbered 8, after V lost 6 bases and J lost 6 bases. From germline, CDR1 is SGHVS and CDR2 FQNEAQ.